These 17 T cell receptor beta chains were sequenced from one sample in a study of T-cell reconstitution after alpha-beta-depleted transplantation in children. Preparation of the TCRbeta library was carried out with unique molecular identifiers. TCRdb processed the PCR reads anew with MiXCR; each CDR3 protein has one entry. The sample includes about 98,000 distinct CDR3 sequences, roughly a quarter of them seen just once. The specimen comprised PBMCs, sampled before TCRalphabeta/CD19-depleted stem cell transplant. The receptors originated from a boy younger than 10 with acute lymphoblastic leukemia, due to receive a stem cell transplant.

This clonotype occurred a few times. The rearrangement joins TRBV28 to TRBJ1-5, with D possibly matching TRBD1 (5 bases). Trimming pared 4 bases from V and 4 bases from J, leaving 11 bases between. From germline, CDR1 is MDHEN and CDR2 SYDVKM. The CDR3 runs to 14 residues. This chain's CDR3 is CASSSPGRNQPQHF. Written as DNA, the CDR3 is TGTGCCAGCAGTTCGCCGGGACGAAATCAGCCCCAGCATTTT.

In this sample, this clonotype turned up a few times. V and J are TRBV12-3 or TRBV12-4 and TRBJ2-3; 8 nucleotides align to TRBD2. The trim removed 4 bases at V and 8 bases at J, leaving 14 bases unmatched. The CDR3 totals 16 residues. The CDR3 DNA reads as TGTGCCAGCAGTTCCCCCTACCGGGAGGGCCAGGTTACGCAGTATTTT. Protein: CASSSPYREGQVTQYF.

The rearrangement joins TRBV29-1 to TRBJ2-5; possibly TRBD1 or TRBD2 for D (5 bases each). The germline V gene encodes CDR1 SQVTM and CDR2 ANQGSEA. With 4 bases removed from V and 5 bases from J, the gap between germline ends came to 17 bases. The CDR3 length is 14 residues. CDR3: CSVVEYPGPETQYF. The CDR3 DNA reads TGCAGCGTTGTTGAGTATCCGGGACCCGAGACCCAGTACTTC.

This clonotype came up many times. The chain has TRBV28 and TRBJ2-3; 13 bases map to TRBD2. This CDR3 spans 17 amino acids. The junction had 7 bases not matched to a gene; V was cut back by 6 bases and J by 1 base. From germline, CDR1 is MDHEN and CDR2 SYDVKM. CDR3 sequence: CASRRTSGSRGTDTQYF. In DNA form, the CDR3 reads TGTGCCAGCAGGCGGACTAGCGGGAGCCGGGGCACAGATACGCAGTATTTT.

This clonotype showed up just a few times. The chain couples TRBV11-2 to TRBJ2-1; weak D call: TRBD2 (5 bases). V shed 0 bases and J shed 12 bases, with 9 bases lying between them. CDR1 SGHAT and CDR2 FQNNGV come from the germline V gene. This CDR3 has 12 residues. CDR3 residues: CASSLDGRGQFF. The CDR3 coding sequence is TGTGCCAGCAGCTTAGATGGTCGGGGGCAGTTCTTC.

This clonotype has more than one count but fewer than ten. The rearrangement links TRBV10-2 to TRBJ2-7; 9 bases align to TRBD2. With 2 bases clipped from V and 1 base from J, the junction kept 3 bases outside the gene matches. This CDR3 has 15 amino acids. Germline CDR1 and CDR2: WSHSY and SAAADI. The DNA of the CDR3 is TGCGCCAGCAGTGAGCGACTAGCGGAGTCCTACGAGCAGTACTTC. Translated: CASSERLAESYEQYF.

This clonotype was seen more than once but under ten times. The chain employs TRBV6-5 and TRBJ2-3, with D possibly matching TRBD2 (5 bases). The CDR3 loop spans 16 amino acids. Germline CDR1 and CDR2: MNHEY and SVGAGI. V lost 4 bases and J 2 bases, leaving 16 bases between the germline ends. CDR3 protein: CASSSGGRRLTDTQYF. In DNA form, the CDR3 reads TGTGCCAGCAGTTCCGGTGGGCGGAGGCTCACAGATACGCAGTATTTT.

The table lists this clonotype with many counts. The chain couples TRBV5-1 to TRBJ2-7, with 8 bases fitting TRBD1. The CDR3 consists of 15 residues. J lost 4 bases, V lost 3 bases, and 9 bases had no gene match. CDR1 is SGHRS, CDR2 YFSETQ, per germline. The chain's CDR3 is CASSSPGTGRYEQYF. The CDR3 coding sequence is TGCGCCAGCAGCTCCCCCGGGACAGGACGTTACGAGCAGTACTTC.

This clonotype was counted ten times or more. The chain recombines TRBV5-1 with TRBJ2-7, with 8 bases aligning to TRBD2. The junction had 7 bases not matched to a gene; V was cut back by 3 bases and J by 2 bases. This CDR3 region has 15 residues. CDR1 is SGHRS, CDR2 YFSETQ, per germline. This chain's CDR3 is CASSSTSGGAYEQYF. The CDR3 nucleotides read TGCGCCAGCAGCTCCACTAGCGGAGGGGCCTACGAGCAGTACTTC.

This clonotype was counted only a few times. CDR3 DNA: TGCAGTGCTAGAACTAGCGCAATGCGCACAGATACGCAGTATTTT. This gives the protein CSARTSAMRTDTQYF. V and J are TRBV20-1 and TRBJ2-3, with 7 bases fitting TRBD2. CDR3 size: 15 residues. Germline CDR1 is DFQATT and CDR2 is SNEGSKA (reference sequence). J was trimmed by 1 base and V by 2 bases; bases with no gene match: 6.

This clonotype was seen a few times. V and J are TRBV1 and TRBJ2-3; the D call in the table, TRBD2, was not verified against the DNA. TRBV1 is listed as a pseudogene. CDR3 length: 16 residues. Here the CDR3 reads CTSSLGGGAWPGTQYF. The CDR3 region has the DNA TGCACCAGCAGCCTCGGCGGAGGGGCCTGGCCGGGTACGCAGTATTTT.

There are a few counts of this clonotype. The gene calls are TRBV5-1 and TRBJ2-2; the match to TRBD2 covers 7 bases. The length of the CDR3 is 15 residues. The ends lost 0 bases at V and 7 bases at J; junction bases unmatched: 6. From germline, CDR1 is SGHRS and CDR2 YFSETQ. CDR3 in DNA: TGCGCCAGCAGCTTGGCGTCTAGCGGAGGCGGGGAGCTGTTTTTT. Translated, it gives CASSLASSGGGELFF.

The chain uses TRBV29-1 and TRBJ1-1, with D hard to call. V was shortened by 3 bases and J by 3 bases, with 11 bases between the two germline ends. CDR1 and CDR2 (germline): SQVTM, ANQGSEA. The CDR3 is 13 amino acids. The CDR3 region has the DNA TGCAGCGTTGAGCGTCGGATGGACACTGAAGCTTTCTTT. Protein product: CSVERRMDTEAFF.

Ten or more counts support this clonotype. J is TRBJ2-5 and V is TRBV3-1; tentatively, D is TRBD2 (5 bases). Looked up from germline, CDR1 is LGHDT and CDR2 is YNNKEL (reference sequence). This CDR3 has 16 amino acids. Trimming stripped 1 base from V and 3 bases from J, with 15 bases between. The CDR3 DNA sequence: TGTGCCAGCAGCCAAGGTAACCAAGGGAGCAAAGAGACCCAGTACTTC. Its protein product is CASSQGNQGSKETQYF.

This clonotype has just one count. Here the CDR3 reads CSAREAGVSEQYF. In DNA, the CDR3 is TGCAGTGCTAGAGAGGCGGGGGTGAGCGAGCAGTACTTC. The V gene is TRBV20-1, the J gene TRBJ2-7; 7 bases align to TRBD2. This CDR3 spans 13 amino acids. Germline V gene sequence: CDR1 DFQATT, CDR2 SNEGSKA (reference sequence). Losses at the gene ends were 0 bases for V and 6 bases for J; bases not matched to a gene: 5.

There are a few counts of this clonotype. The V call is TRBV15, the J call TRBJ1-5; TRBD1 is a possible D gene (6 bases). CDR1 LNHNV and CDR2 YYDKDF come from the germline V gene (reference sequence). Trimming cost V 0 bases and J 8 bases, with 14 bases left between them. The CDR3 is made up of 15 amino acids. Written as DNA, the CDR3 is TGTGCCACCAGCAGAGATTCGGCAGGGGACGAGCCCCAGCATTTT. It specifies CATSRDSAGDEPQHF.

V is TRBV29-1 and J is TRBJ2-7; TRBD1 might be the D (6 bases). Germline V CDR1 and CDR2: SQVTM, ANQGSEA. The CDR3 contains 13 residues. Trimming pared 6 bases from V and 6 bases from J, leaving 18 bases between. CDR3 in DNA: TGCAGCGTCGGGGTAGGGGGTATAAGCGAGCAGTACTTC. Translated, it gives CSVGVGGISEQYF.